Listed here are 11 T cell receptor beta chains from one sample, sequenced in a study of shared clonotypes between healthy human individuals (dated by TCRdb to 2020 to 2021). The library was obtained by the immunoSEQ multiplex PCR assay. Sourced from immuneACCESS, this table was stored by TCRdb with only in-frame sequences that have V and J called. A share of the clones is absent; for the studies checked, an unresolved V gene accounts for under half, and the remainder has no known explanation. Recorded for this sample are some 1,600,000 clones; 95% to 99% of them occurred a single time. Less than 0.55% of the sample is held by the ten biggest clonotypes. Sequenced: naive CD4+ T cells sorted from blood. The sample's cell subset or site label, in plain terms: CD45RA+ positively selected. All receptors come from a man under 40 in good health.

The J gene is TRBJ1-3, the V gene TRBV7-2, with D unclear. Trimming shortened V by 0 bases and J by 1 base, and 10 bases separated the two germline ends. Germline-derived CDR1 and CDR2 are SGHTA and FQGNSA. This CDR3 is 16 amino acids long. The CDR3 coding sequence is TGTGCCAGCAGCTTAGCGAGCGGCGGTTCTGGAAACACCATATATTTT. Residues: CASSLASGGSGNTIYF.

V is TRBV7-8 and J is TRBJ1-5; 7 bases are shared with TRBD1. CDR3 size: 14 residues. CDR1 SGHVS and CDR2 FQNEAQ come from the germline V gene. V dropped 1 base and J dropped 5; count of bases not matched to a gene: 2. The CDR3 spells CASSLGQGDQPQHF. DNA for the CDR3: TGTGCCAGCAGCTTAGGACAGGGCGATCAGCCCCAGCATTTT.

As concerns this clone: Within the sample, other DNA sequences also encode this same CDR3. The chain couples TRBV7-2 to TRBJ1-5, with no clear D. Trimming took 3 bases from V and 3 from J, leaving 3 bases between them. The CDR3 runs to 12 residues. Germline V gene sequence: CDR1 SGHTA, CDR2 FQGNSA. CDR3 sequence (DNA): TGTGCCAGCAGCTTCCTCAATCAGCCCCAGCATTTT. This translates into CASSFLNQPQHF.

The rearrangement links TRBV5-4 to TRBJ1-1; the D is unclear. V gave up 0 bases and J gave up 2 bases, with 8 bases separating them. The CDR3 totals 14 residues. Germline CDR1 is SGHNT and CDR2 is YYREEE (reference sequence). CDR3 nucleotides: TGTGCCAGCAGCTTGGATCCAGCAAACACTGAAGCTTTCTTT. It specifies CASSLDPANTEAFF.

This rearrangement joins TRBV5-1 to TRBJ2-6, with D hard to call. The CDR3 consists of 15 residues. Trimming took off 3 bases at V and 0 bases at J, with 7 bases between the two ends. Germline-derived CDR1 and CDR2 are SGHRS and YFSETQ. CDR3 nucleotide sequence: TGCGCCAGCAGCTACCAGAGCTCTGGGGCCAACGTCCTGACTTTC. Translating gives CASSYQSSGANVLTF.

This chain uses TRBV7-2 with TRBJ2-1, with D possibly TRBD1 on 6 matching bases. The CDR3 consists of 16 residues. V was pared by 6 bases and J by 4 bases, with 19 bases between. Germline loops: CDR1 SGHTA, CDR2 FQGNSA. The CDR3 protein is CASRVLEGDGYNEQFF. In DNA form, the CDR3 reads TGTGCCAGCAGGGTTCTCGAGGGGGACGGATACAATGAGCAGTTCTTC. The whole variable domain, filled in from reference TRBV7-2 and TRBJ2-1, reads GAGVSQSPSNKVTEKGKDVELRCDPISGHTALYWYRQSLGQGLEFLIYFQGNSAPDKSGLPSDRFSAERTGGSVSTLTIQRTQQEDSAVYLCASRVLEGDGYNEQFFGPGTRLTVL.

The chain couples TRBV6-1 to TRBJ2-7; the match to TRBD1 covers 7 bases. The J segment lost 2 bases and the V segment lost 6 bases, leaving 4 bases of the junction unmatched. Germline assignment: CDR1 MNHNS and CDR2 SASEGT. This CDR3 contains 13 residues. CDR3 sequence: CASRGQAPYEQYF. DNA for the CDR3: TGTGCCAGCAGAGGACAGGCTCCCTACGAGCAGTACTTC.

This chain uses TRBV6-4 with TRBJ2-1, with unresolved D. Trimming took off 6 bases at V and 3 bases at J, with 12 bases between the two ends. This CDR3 is 14 amino acids long. Germline lookup yields CDR1 MRHNA and CDR2 SNTAGT. The CDR3 DNA sequence: TGTGCCAGCAGCACGGAGCCCAACTACAATGAGCAGTTCTTC. It is translated as CASSTEPNYNEQFF.

This rearrangement joins TRBV28 to TRBJ1-5; D gene unclear. Germline V CDR1 and CDR2: MDHEN, SYDVKM. The CDR3 covers 15 residues. V was pared by 2 bases and J by 7 bases, with 15 bases between. The CDR3 DNA follows: TGTGCCAGCAGTTTAGGTTTCGGGGTCCAGCAGCCCCAGCATTTT. It codes for CASSLGFGVQQPQHF.

This rearrangement joins TRBV14 to TRBJ2-7, with no clear D. Per the germline V gene, CDR1 is SGHDN and CDR2 is FVKESK. There are 14 residues in the CDR3. V dropped 4 bases and J dropped 2 bases, with 12 bases sitting between them. CDR3 loop: CASSLLELAYEQYF. In nucleotides, the CDR3 is TGTGCCAGCAGCCTTTTGGAGTTGGCCTACGAGCAGTACTTC.

The chain joins TRBV5-1 to TRBJ2-7; D is unclear. This CDR3 region has 12 residues. V was pared by 5 bases and J by 5 bases, with 11 bases between. The V gene's germline CDR1 is SGHRS and CDR2 YFSETQ. Written as DNA, the CDR3 is TGCGCCAGCAGGCCATCTGGGCACGAGCAGTACTTC. This sequence encodes CASRPSGHEQYF.